This note documents a single T cell receptor beta chain sequence. This clonotype came up many times. This clone's antigen is unknown. The record has no base qualities; no much larger clone is one base away. The instrument given in TCRdb is Illumina HiSeq 2500. Superscript III and a set of TRAV- and TRBV-specific primers were used to synthesize first-strand cDNA, so that both TCRalpha and TCRbeta chains were covered. TCRs were amplified with Phusion for 20 PCR cycles, with a constant-region primer paired with the adapter attached to the V primers. Amplification of the isolated mRNA was done with the MessageAmp II aRNA Amplification Kit, which involved a roughly 15-hour in vitro transcription at 37 degrees C. The Dynabeads mRNA DIRECT Purification Kit was used to isolate the mRNA for TCR sequencing. Indexed Illumina adapters were added in a second Phusion PCR of roughly 25 cycles, and the PCR products were purified with AMPure XP beads. In the original analysis: Using custom Perl scripts, TCR sequences encoding the same protein were pooled, out-of-frame sequences were removed, and the abundance of each clonotype was computed. TCR sequences supported by only a single read were excluded from analysis. Repertoire metrics included Shannon entropy, Gini index, clonality, richness, and frequency of TCRs shared between repertoires. The public reads were quality trimmed at Q25 with fastp and then assembled into clones with MiXCR by TCRdb, keeping productive beta chains. CDR3 protein duplicates are merged, each entry listing the most common genes and DNA. What appears here as the V and J calls and clone size reflects TCRdb's work, not the paper's. Counted in this sample were approximately 84,000 distinct CDR3 sequences; about 18% of them appeared once. The ten largest clones represent 2.8% of the sample.

This sample was included in a study of low-dose radiotherapy and immunotherapy resistance in tumors (dated 2022 in TCRdb). In the study overall: Patients in Cohort 1 were given 0.5 Gy per fraction every 2 weeks, and the prescribed total PTV dose was 6.5 Gy. Intravenous cyclophosphamide at 200 mg/m2 was administered every two weeks, one day ahead of each radiation and immunotherapy administration. Cohort 2 received 1 Gy per fraction every two weeks, with a total of 13 Gy over 26 weeks. Patients took aspirin 300 mg orally once daily for four cycles, starting on cycle 1 day 1. Eight patients were included in the translational analysis: three from the first dose cohort and the first five from the second dose cohort. Nivolumab was administered intravenously as a 240 mg flat dose every two weeks, and ipilimumab was administered intravenously at 1 mg/kg every six weeks. Trial participants were not randomized into treatment groups.

This sample's time point label indicates: before trial treatment. Donors were enrolled in RACIN, a single-arm phase I dose-escalation trial in which nivolumab, ipilimumab, aspirin, low-dose cyclophosphamide and low-dose radiotherapy were combined. Patients with advanced, TIL-negative solid tumors were considered eligible. The sequences come from PBMCs, collected before treatment. The sequence was collected from a male donor with prostate cancer.

The DNA sequence follows: TGCGCCAGCAGCCTGGACAGGGGATCCAATCAGCCCCAGCATTTT. It codes for CASSLDRGSNQPQHF. This chain is built from TRBV5-1 and TRBJ1-5, with 9 junctional bases fitting TRBD1. CDR3 length: 15 amino acids, cysteine to phenylalanine. CDR3 DNA is the only sequence kept; it has 45 bases, read in frame from the first base. The V end gives up 4 bases and the J end 3 bases, leaving 5 bases in the junction not matched to a gene. The germline V gene gives CDR1 as SGHRS and CDR2 as YFSETQ.